What follows describes a single T cell receptor beta chain. Germline V gene lookup returns CDR1 SGDLS and CDR2 YYNGEE. The CDR3 runs 15 residues. Trimming took off 3 bases at V and 5 bases at J, with 14 bases between the two ends. Only in-frame clones appear in the TCRdb table, and some are missing; sequencing was by immunoSEQ multiplex PCR. The top ten clones hold 0.75% to 0.95% of a sample with around 59,000 clones, over 90% of them seen once. The data stem from a study of T cell changes during pregnancy in multiple sclerosis. This TCR derives from a female donor with multiple sclerosis, enrolled in a pregnancy study. The sample here was peripheral blood, taken in the first trimester of pregnancy. The genes are TRBV9 and TRBJ1-4, with D possibly being TRBD1 (5 bases). The CDR3 loop is CASSATGTRNEKLFF. The CDR3 region has the DNA TGTGCCAGCAGCGCAACAGGTACCAGGAATGAAAAACTGTTTTTT.